Presented here are 3 T cell receptor beta chains from one specimen sequenced in a study of OX40 agonist ivuxolimab in advanced cancers. Here immunoSEQ multiplex PCR was the method, and the copy in TCRdb shows in-frame clones only, minus some. Of under 50,000 clones in the sample, over 60% were seen once. Here the sequenced sample was CD4+ or CD8+ T cells sorted from blood, taken in a trial of the OX40 agonist ivuxolimab. All receptors derive from an adult with an advanced solid tumor such as melanoma, head and neck, liver or kidney cancer.

The chain's CDR3 is CASSYLLAGGPRGRPYNEQFF. The CDR3 DNA is TGTGCCAGCAGTTACCTACTAGCGGGAGGGCCAAGAGGACGGCCCTACAATGAGCAGTTCTTC. The gene calls are TRBV27 and TRBJ2-1; the match to TRBD2 covers 13 bases. Germline V gene lookup returns CDR1 MNHEY and CDR2 SMNVEV (reference sequence). The CDR3 totals 21 residues. The V segment lost 4 bases and the J segment 2 bases; nucleotides outside the gene matches: 17.

The chain is built from TRBV6-1 and TRBJ2-7; D is perhaps TRBD2 (6 bases). The germline V gene encodes CDR1 MNHNS and CDR2 SASEGT. V was shortened by 2 bases and J by 6 bases, with 20 bases between the two germline ends. This CDR3 contains 16 residues. The chain's CDR3 is CASSERGGTQKTEQYF. The DNA of the CDR3 is TGTGCCAGCAGTGAAAGGGGCGGGACCCAGAAGACCGAGCAGTACTTC.

The chain combines TRBV6-6 with TRBJ1-5; TRBD1 is a possible D gene (6 bases). The CDR3 totals 14 residues. Germline V gives CDR1 MNHNY, CDR2 SVGAGI (reference sequence). Between the trimmed V and J ends, which lost 8 bases and 4 bases, there was a span of 15 bases. The CDR3, as DNA: TGTGCCAGCTCTCGGGCAGGGGTGAATCAGCCCCAGCATTTT. Translating it yields CASSRAGVNQPQHF.